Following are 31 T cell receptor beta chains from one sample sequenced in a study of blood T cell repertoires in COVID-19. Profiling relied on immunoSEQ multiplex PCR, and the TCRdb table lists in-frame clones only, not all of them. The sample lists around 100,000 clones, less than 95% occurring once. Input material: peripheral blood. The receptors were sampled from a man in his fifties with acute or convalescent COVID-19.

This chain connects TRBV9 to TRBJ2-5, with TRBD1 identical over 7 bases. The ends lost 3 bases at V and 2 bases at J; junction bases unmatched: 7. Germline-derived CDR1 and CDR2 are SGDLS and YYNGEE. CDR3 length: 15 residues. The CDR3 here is CASSGWDSSQETQYF. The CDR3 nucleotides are TGTGCCAGCAGCGGGTGGGACAGTTCACAAGAGACCCAGTACTTC.

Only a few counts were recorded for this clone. As DNA, the CDR3 is TGTGCCAGCAGTGGGACAGGGAGCGAGCAGTACTTC. Its protein product is CASSGTGSEQYF. This chain links TRBV25-1 with TRBJ2-7; TRBD1 matches 8 bases. The V and J ends lost 4 bases and 6 bases, in that order; junction bases with no gene match: 2. This CDR3 region has 12 residues. The germline CDR1 and CDR2 sequences are MGHDK and SYGVNS.

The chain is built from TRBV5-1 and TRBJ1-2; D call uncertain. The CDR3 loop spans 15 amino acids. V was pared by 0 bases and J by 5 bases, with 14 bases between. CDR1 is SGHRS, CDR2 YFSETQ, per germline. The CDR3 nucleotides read TGCGCCAGCAGCTTGGATCCAGTTTCTGCTTATGGCTACACCTTC. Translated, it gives CASSLDPVSAYGYTF.

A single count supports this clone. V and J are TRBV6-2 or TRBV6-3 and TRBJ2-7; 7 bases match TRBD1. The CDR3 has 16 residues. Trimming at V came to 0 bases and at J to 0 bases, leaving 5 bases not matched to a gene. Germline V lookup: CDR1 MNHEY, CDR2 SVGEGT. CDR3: CASSYSLRTGSYEQYF. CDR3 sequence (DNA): TGTGCCAGCAGTTACTCTCTTCGGACAGGCTCCTACGAGCAGTACTTC.

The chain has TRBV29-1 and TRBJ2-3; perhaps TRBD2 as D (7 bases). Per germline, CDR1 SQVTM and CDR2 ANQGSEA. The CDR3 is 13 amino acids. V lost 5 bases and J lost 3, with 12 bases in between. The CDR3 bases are TGCAGCGTTCACAGGGAGGGGACAGATACGCAGTATTTT. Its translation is CSVHREGTDTQYF.

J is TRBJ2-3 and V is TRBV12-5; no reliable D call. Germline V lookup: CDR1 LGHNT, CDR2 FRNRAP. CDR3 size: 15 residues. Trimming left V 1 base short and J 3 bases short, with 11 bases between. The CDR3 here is CASGLGGRWTDTQYF. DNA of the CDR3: TGTGCTAGTGGTTTGGGTGGCAGGTGGACAGATACGCAGTATTTT.

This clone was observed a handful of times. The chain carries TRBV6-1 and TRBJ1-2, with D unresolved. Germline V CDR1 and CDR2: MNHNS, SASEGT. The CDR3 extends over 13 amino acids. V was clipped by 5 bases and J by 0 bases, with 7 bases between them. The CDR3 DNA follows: TGTGCCAGCAGTCGGGAGCCTAACTATGGCTACACCTTC. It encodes CASSREPNYGYTF.

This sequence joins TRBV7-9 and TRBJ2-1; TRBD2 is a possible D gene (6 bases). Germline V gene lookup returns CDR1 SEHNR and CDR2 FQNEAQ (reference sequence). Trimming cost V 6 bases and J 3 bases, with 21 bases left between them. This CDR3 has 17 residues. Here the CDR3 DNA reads TGTGCCAGCAGTCCCGACGGAGGGGTTGTAGACTACAATGAGCAGTTCTTC. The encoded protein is CASSPDGGVVDYNEQFF.

The CDR3 region is CAISPGTPIYEQYF. CDR3 nucleotides: TGCGCCATCTCTCCCGGGACACCTATCTACGAGCAGTACTTC. The rearrangement uses TRBV10-2 and TRBJ2-7; D possibly corresponds to TRBD1 (6 bases). The CDR3 spans 14 residues. Germline loops: CDR1 WSHSY, CDR2 SAAADI. With 10 bases removed from V and 3 bases from J, the gap between germline ends came to 19 bases.

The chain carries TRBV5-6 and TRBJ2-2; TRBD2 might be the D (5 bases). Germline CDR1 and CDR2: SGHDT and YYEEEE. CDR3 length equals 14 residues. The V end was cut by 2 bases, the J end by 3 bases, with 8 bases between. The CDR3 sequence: CASSFTRYTGELFF. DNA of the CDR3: TGTGCCAGCAGCTTTACTAGGTACACCGGGGAGCTGTTTTTT.

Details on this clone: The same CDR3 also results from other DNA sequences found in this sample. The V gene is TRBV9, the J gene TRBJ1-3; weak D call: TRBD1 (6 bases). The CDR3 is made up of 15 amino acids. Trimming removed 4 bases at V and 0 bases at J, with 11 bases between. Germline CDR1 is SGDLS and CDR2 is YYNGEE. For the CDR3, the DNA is TGTGCCAGCAGCCCTAGGACAGACTCTGGAAACACCATATATTTT. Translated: CASSPRTDSGNTIYF.

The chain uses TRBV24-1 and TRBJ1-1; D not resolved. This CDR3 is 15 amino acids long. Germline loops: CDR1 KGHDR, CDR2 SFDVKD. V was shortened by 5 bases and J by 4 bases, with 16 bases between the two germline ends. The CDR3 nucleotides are TGTGCCACCAGTGCCGCCCCGCCGCGGGCCACTGAAGCTTTCTTT. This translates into CATSAAPPRATEAFF.

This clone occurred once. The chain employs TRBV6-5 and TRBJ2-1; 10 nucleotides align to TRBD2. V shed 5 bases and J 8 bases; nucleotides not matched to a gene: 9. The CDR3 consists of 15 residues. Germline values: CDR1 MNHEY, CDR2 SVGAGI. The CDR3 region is CASSPGASGSYEQFF. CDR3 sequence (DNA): TGTGCCAGCAGTCCTGGGGCTAGCGGGAGCTATGAGCAGTTCTTC.

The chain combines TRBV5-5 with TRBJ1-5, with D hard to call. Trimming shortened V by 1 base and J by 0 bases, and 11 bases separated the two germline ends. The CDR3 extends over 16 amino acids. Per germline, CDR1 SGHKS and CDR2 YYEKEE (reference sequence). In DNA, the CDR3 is TGTGCCAGCAGCTTGTTCCCCGGTCTTAGCAATCAGCCCCAGCATTTT. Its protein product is CASSLFPGLSNQPQHF.

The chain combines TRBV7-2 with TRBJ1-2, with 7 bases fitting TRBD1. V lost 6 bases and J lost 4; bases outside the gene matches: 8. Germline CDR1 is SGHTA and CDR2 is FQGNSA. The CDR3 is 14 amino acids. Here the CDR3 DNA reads TGTGCCAGCAGTAGACAGGGCGGCGGCTATGGCTACACCTTC. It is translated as CASSRQGGGYGYTF. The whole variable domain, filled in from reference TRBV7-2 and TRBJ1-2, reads GAGVSQSPSNKVTEKGKDVELRCDPISGHTALYWYRQSLGQGLEFLIYFQGNSAPDKSGLPSDRFSAERTGGSVSTLTIQRTQQEDSAVYLCASSRQGGGYGYTFGSGTRLTVV.

CDR3 amino acids: CASSIPGSRNYGYTF. CDR3 bases: TGTGCCAGTAGTATCCCAGGGTCGAGGAACTATGGCTACACCTTC. The rearrangement joins TRBV19 to TRBJ1-2; TRBD1 is a possible D gene (5 bases). This CDR3 comprises 15 residues. The germline CDR1 and CDR2 sequences are LNHDA and SQIVND (reference sequence). The V end lost 3 bases, the J end lost 2 bases, and 13 bases lay between the germline ends.

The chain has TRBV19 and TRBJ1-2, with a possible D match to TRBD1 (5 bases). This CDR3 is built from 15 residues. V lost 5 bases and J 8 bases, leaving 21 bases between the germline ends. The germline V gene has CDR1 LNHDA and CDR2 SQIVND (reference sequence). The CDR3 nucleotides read TGTGCCAGTAGTGGACCCTTTCAGGGAAACCGCGGCTACACCTTC. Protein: CASSGPFQGNRGYTF.

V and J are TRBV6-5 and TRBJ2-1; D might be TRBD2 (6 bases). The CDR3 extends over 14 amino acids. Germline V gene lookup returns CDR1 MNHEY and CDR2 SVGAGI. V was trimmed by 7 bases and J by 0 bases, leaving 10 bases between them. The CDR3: CASNPAGSYNEQFF. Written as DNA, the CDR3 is TGTGCCAGCAACCCAGCGGGCTCCTACAATGAGCAGTTCTTC.

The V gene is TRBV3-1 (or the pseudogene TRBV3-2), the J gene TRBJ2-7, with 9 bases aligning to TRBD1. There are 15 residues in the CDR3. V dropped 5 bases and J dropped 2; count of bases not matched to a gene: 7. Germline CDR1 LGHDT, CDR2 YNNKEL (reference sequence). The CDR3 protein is CASSFPGQGTYEQYF. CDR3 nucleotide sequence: TGTGCCAGCAGCTTCCCGGGACAGGGAACCTACGAGCAGTACTTC.

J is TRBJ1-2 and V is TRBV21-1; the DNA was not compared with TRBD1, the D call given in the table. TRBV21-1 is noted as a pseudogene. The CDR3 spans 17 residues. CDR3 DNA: TGTGCCAGCAGCGTACTGACGTCAGGGGGCGCGAAGGATGGCTACACCTTC. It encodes CASSVLTSGGAKDGYTF.

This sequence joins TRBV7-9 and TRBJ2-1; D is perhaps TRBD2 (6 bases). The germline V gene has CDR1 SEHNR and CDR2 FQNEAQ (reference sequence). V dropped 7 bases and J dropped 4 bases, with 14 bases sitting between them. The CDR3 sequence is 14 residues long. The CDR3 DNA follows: TGTGCCAGCAATGAGCGGGCAGATTACAATGAGCAGTTCTTC. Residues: CASNERADYNEQFF.

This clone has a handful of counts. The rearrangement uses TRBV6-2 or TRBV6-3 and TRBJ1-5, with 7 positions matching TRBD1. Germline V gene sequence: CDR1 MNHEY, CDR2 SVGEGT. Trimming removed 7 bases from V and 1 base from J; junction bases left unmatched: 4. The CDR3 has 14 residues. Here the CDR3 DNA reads TGTGCCAGCACCCCGACAGGGAGCAATCAGCCCCAGCATTTT. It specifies CASTPTGSNQPQHF.

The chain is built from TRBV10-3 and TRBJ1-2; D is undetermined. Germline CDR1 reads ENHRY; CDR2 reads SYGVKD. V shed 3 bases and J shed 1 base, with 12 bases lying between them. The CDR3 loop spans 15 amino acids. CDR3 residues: CAISDVPNLNYGYTF. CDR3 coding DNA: TGTGCCATCAGTGATGTCCCTAATCTTAACTATGGCTACACCTTC.

The CDR3 sequence is CASSVSGSSYNEQFF. The CDR3 bases are TGTGCCAGCAGCGTTAGCGGAAGCTCCTACAATGAGCAGTTCTTC. The chain recombines TRBV9 with TRBJ2-1, with a possible D match to TRBD2 (6 bases). The V gene's germline CDR1 is SGDLS and CDR2 YYNGEE. The CDR3 extends over 15 amino acids. Trimming removed 2 bases from V and 0 bases from J, with 9 bases in between.

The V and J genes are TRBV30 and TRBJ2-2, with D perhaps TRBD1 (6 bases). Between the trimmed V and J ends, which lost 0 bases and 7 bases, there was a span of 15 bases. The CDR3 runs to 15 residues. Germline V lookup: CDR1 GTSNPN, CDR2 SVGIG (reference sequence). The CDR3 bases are TGTGCCTGGAGTGTACAAAGGACAGCAATCGGGGAGCTGTTTTTT. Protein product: CAWSVQRTAIGELFF.

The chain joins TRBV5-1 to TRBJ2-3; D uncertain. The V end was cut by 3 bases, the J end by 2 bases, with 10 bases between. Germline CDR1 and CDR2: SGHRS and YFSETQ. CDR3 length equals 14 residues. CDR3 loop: CASSSYASTDTQYF. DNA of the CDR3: TGCGCCAGCAGCTCCTACGCATCCACAGATACGCAGTATTTT. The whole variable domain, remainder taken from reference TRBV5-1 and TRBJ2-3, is KAGVTQTPRYLIKTRGQQVTLSCSPISGHRSVSWYQQTPGQGLQFLFEYFSETQRNKGNFPGRFSGRQFSNSRSEMNVSTLELGDSALYLCASSSYASTDTQYFGPGTRLTVL.

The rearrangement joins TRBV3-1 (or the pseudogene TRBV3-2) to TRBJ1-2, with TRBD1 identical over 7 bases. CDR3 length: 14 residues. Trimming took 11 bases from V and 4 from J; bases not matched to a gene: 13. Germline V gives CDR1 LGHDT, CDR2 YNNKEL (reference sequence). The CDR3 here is CAATPTGTVYGYTF. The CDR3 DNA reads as TGTGCCGCTACCCCAACCGGGACAGTCTATGGCTACACCTTC.

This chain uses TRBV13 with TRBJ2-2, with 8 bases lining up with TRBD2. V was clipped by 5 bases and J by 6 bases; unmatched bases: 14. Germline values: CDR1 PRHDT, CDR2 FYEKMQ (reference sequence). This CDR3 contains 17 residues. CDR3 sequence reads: CASSAYGRGAGAGELFF. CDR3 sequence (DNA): TGTGCCAGCAGCGCTTACGGGAGGGGAGCGGGCGCCGGGGAGCTGTTTTTT.

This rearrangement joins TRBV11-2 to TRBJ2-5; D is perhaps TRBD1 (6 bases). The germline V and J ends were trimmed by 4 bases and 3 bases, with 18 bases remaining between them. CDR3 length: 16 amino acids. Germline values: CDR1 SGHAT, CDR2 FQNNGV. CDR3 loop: CASSSKGQRREETQYF. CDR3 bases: TGTGCCAGCAGCTCAAAGGGACAACGGCGGGAAGAGACCCAGTACTTC.

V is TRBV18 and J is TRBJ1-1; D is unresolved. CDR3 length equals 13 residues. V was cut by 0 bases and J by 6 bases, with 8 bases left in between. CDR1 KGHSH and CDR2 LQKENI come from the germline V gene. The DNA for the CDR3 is TGTGCCAGCTCACCACCAATGCGGTCTGAAGCTTTCTTT. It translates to CASSPPMRSEAFF.

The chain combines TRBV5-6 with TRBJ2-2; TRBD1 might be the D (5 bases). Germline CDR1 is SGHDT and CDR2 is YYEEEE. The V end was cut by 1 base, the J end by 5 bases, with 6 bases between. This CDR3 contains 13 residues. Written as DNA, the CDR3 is TGTGCCAGCAGCTTGACAGGAACCGGGGAGCTGTTTTTT. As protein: CASSLTGTGELFF.